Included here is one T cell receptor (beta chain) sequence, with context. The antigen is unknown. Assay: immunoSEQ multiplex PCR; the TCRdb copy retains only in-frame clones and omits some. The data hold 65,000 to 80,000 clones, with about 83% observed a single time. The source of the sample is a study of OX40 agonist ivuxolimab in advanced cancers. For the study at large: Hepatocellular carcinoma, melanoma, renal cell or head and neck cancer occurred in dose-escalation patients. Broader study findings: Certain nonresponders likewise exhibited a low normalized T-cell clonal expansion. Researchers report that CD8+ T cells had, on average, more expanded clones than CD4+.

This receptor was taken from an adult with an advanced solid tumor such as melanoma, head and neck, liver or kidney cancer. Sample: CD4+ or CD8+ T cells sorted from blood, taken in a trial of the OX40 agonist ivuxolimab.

The CDR3 DNA is TGCGCCAGCAGCCGCGGACAGGGAGTAAATGAAAAACTGTTTTTT. Encoded protein: CASSRGQGVNEKLFF. The V gene is TRBV4-3, the J gene TRBJ1-4, with 8 bases lining up with TRBD1. Germline V gene lookup returns CDR1 LGHNA and CDR2 YSLEER. The CDR3 has 15 residues. V was clipped by 4 bases and J by 5 bases; unmatched bases: 6.